These 9 T cell receptor beta chains were all obtained from the same sample, sequenced in a study of blood T cell repertoires in COVID-19 (dated by TCRdb to 2018 to 2020). Libraries were prepared through the immunoSEQ multiplex PCR assay. Not all clones reach the TCRdb copy of this immuneACCESS table, which keeps in-frame sequences only. Checked studies attribute under half of the gap to unresolved V genes and leave the rest unexplained. This sample is represented by a few hundred thousand clones; approximately 90% of them were singletons. The ten largest clones represent more than 3% of the sample. The sequenced sample consisted of peripheral blood. Source of these receptors: a woman between 45 and 60 years old with active or convalescent COVID-19.

The chain couples TRBV29-1 to TRBJ2-5; TRBD2 matches 16 bases. CDR3 length: 17 residues. Germline CDR1 reads SQVTM; CDR2 reads ANQGSEA. The V segment lost 4 bases and the J segment 4 bases; nucleotides outside the gene matches: 9. This chain's CDR3 is CSVVGDGTSGGAETQYF. The CDR3 DNA sequence: TGCAGCGTTGTTGGGGACGGGACTAGCGGGGGGGCAGAGACCCAGTACTTC. Complete variable domain (other parts from reference TRBV29-1 and TRBJ2-5): SAVISQKPSRDICQRGTSLTIQCQVDSQVTMMFWYRQQPGQSLTLIATANQGSEATYESGFVIDKFPISRPNLTFSTLTVSNMSPEDSSIYLCSVVGDGTSGGAETQYFGPGTRLLVL.

The chain employs TRBV6-2 or TRBV6-3 and TRBJ2-1, with D maybe TRBD1 (5 bases). CDR3 length: 14 amino acids. V was cut by 0 bases and J by 7 bases, with 10 bases left in between. CDR1 and CDR2 from the germline V gene are MNHEY and SVGEGT. The CDR3 sequence: CASSYSTSGNEQFF. For the CDR3, the DNA is TGTGCCAGCAGTTACTCGACGTCAGGGAATGAGCAGTTCTTC.

The chain links TRBV28 to TRBJ2-7, with D possibly TRBD2 on 5 matching bases. With 4 bases removed from V and 5 bases from J, the gap between germline ends came to 15 bases. The CDR3 loop spans 14 amino acids. CDR1 and CDR2 from the germline V gene are MDHEN and SYDVKM. CDR3 residues: CASSSLASSNEQYF. DNA of the CDR3: TGTGCCAGCAGTTCATTGGCTAGCTCGAACGAGCAGTACTTC. The full variable domain, in which reference TRBV28 and TRBJ2-7 provide the parts outside the CDR3, is DVKVTQSSRYLVKRTGEKVFLECVQDMDHENMFWYRQDPGLGLRLIYFSYDVKMKEKGDIPEGYSVSREKKERFSLILESASTNQTSMYLCASSSLASSNEQYFGPGTRLTVT.

V is TRBV3-1 (or the pseudogene TRBV3-2) and J is TRBJ2-2; TRBD2 matches at 11 bases. Germline V gene lookup returns CDR1 LGHDT and CDR2 YNNKEL (reference sequence). V was clipped by 4 bases and J by 9 bases; unmatched bases: 7. The CDR3 length is 15 residues. The CDR3 nucleotides read TGTGCCAGCAGCCGAGATACTAGCGGGGGTAGGGAGCTGTTTTTT. Translation: CASSRDTSGGRELFF.

The V and J genes are TRBV4-1 and TRBJ2-2; TRBD1 might be the D (5 bases). The CDR3 consists of 16 residues. The germline V gene has CDR1 MGHRA and CDR2 YSYEKL. The V end lost 7 bases, the J end lost 3 bases, and 18 bases lay between the germline ends. Here the CDR3 reads CASTIAAQGYTGELFF. For the CDR3, the DNA is TGCGCCAGCACCATCGCGGCCCAGGGCTACACCGGGGAGCTGTTTTTT.

The V gene is TRBV7-2, the J gene TRBJ1-5, with D tentatively TRBD1 (6 bases). The germline V and J ends were trimmed by 4 bases and 1 base, with 11 bases remaining between them. Germline lookup yields CDR1 SGHTA and CDR2 FQGNSA. The CDR3 has 15 residues. Here the CDR3 DNA reads TGTGCCAGCAGCTCCACCGGGACAAGCAATCAGCCCCAGCATTTT. Protein product: CASSSTGTSNQPQHF.

The V and J genes are TRBV6-5 and TRBJ1-1; D is uncertain. Germline values: CDR1 MNHEY, CDR2 SVGAGI. The length of the CDR3 is 12 residues. Trimming pared 10 bases from V and 4 bases from J, leaving 13 bases between. CDR3 nucleotide sequence: TGTGCCATCGACACCTGGTCCACTGAAGCTTTCTTT. Its translation is CAIDTWSTEAFF.

This clone was seen a handful of times. This chain links TRBV20-1 with TRBJ2-3; D might be TRBD2 (5 bases). CDR1 is DFQATT, CDR2 SNEGSKA, per germline (reference sequence). V shed 3 bases and J shed 5 bases, with 18 bases lying between them. CDR3 length: 15 residues. The CDR3 coding sequence is TGCAGTGCTAGTCTCCGCACTAGTCCGGGAGATACGCAGTATTTT. Protein sequence: CSASLRTSPGDTQYF.

For this clone: Sequence at one end of the junction differs from germline and may be a read error. The V and J genes are TRBV7-7 and TRBJ2-3, with D maybe TRBD2 (5 bases). There are 15 residues in the CDR3. Germline V gene data show CDR1 as SSHAT and CDR2 as FNYEAQ (reference sequence). The CDR3 bases are TGTGCTAGCAGCTTCTCTGGCGGGAGCACAGATACGCAGTATTTT. It encodes CASSFSGGSTDTQYF.